Given below is one T cell receptor (beta chain) in context. Profiling relied on immunoSEQ multiplex PCR, and the TCRdb table lists in-frame clones only, not all of them. The sample has 40,000 to 55,000 clones; approximately 89% are singletons. The data are from a study of control samples from healthy donors and cancer patients. CDR1 MNHNS and CDR2 SASEGT come from the germline V gene. V was shortened by 1 base and J by 8 bases, with 11 bases between the two germline ends. The CDR3 contains 13 residues. The chain has TRBV6-1 and TRBJ1-2; TRBD1 is a possible D gene (6 bases). This clonotype originated in a man aged 40-55 years with colorectal cancer. The sequenced sample was PBMCs. CDR3 residues: CASSEVTGSGYTF. CDR3 DNA: TGTGCCAGCAGTGAAGTTACAGGGAGCGGCTACACCTTC.